The clone carrying this T cell receptor beta chain was recorded a few times. Germline CDR1 reads MRHNA; CDR2 reads SNTAGT. The CDR3 extends over 16 amino acids. With V trimmed by 5 bases and J by 4 bases, 9 bases remained unmatched. The TCR library protocol attached unique molecular identifiers to the individual cDNA molecules. TCRdb reprocessed the 5' RACE reads via MiXCR and lists one record per CDR3 protein. The sample has approximately 70,000 distinct CDR3 sequences; roughly an eighth are singletons. The data derive from a study of early T cells in non-severe SARS-CoV-2 infection. Across the study: Chains from this unsorted whole-blood bulk RNA could not be paired.

The receptor comes from an adult who was a healthcare worker with PCR-confirmed SARS-CoV-2 infection or an uninfected control (not recorded which). The chain joins TRBV6-4 to TRBJ2-3; the match to TRBD1 covers 10 bases. The sample consisted of whole blood. The CDR3 here is CASSKTGGRGPDTQYF. Written as DNA, the CDR3 is TGTGCCAGCAGTAAGACAGGGGGCCGCGGTCCAGATACGCAGTATTTT.